The 20 T cell receptor beta chains in this list originate from one sample, sequenced in a study of human T cells and chemical hapten exposure. TCRdb independently ran MiXCR on the RACE reads; one entry per CDR3 protein. The sample has 300,000 to 450,000 distinct CDR3 sequences, 4.8% seen once. As for time point: patch test 1, 2 weeks after DPC sensitization. Treatment noted: therapeutic diphenylcyclopropenone sensitization with weekly scalp DPC. This specimen was whole blood, taken in connection with sensitization to the hapten diphenylcyclopropenone (DPC). These receptors were obtained from a woman between 50 and 59 years old with alopecia areata. Some clones in this sample may be carry-over from other donors' samples.

This chain links TRBV7-2 with TRBJ2-7; 7 positions agree with TRBD2. The CDR3 is 13 amino acids. The junction had 12 bases not matched to a gene; V was cut back by 6 bases and J by 10 bases. CDR1 is SGHTA, CDR2 FQGNSA, per germline. For the CDR3, the DNA is TGTGCCAGCAGACCCGCCAGCGGGGCAGACCAGTACTTC. Amino acid sequence: CASRPASGADQYF.

This clonotype was counted at least ten times. J is TRBJ1-2 and V is TRBV7-9, with D tentatively TRBD1 (5 bases). Trimming removed 4 bases at V and 3 bases at J, with 9 bases between. Germline lookup yields CDR1 SEHNR and CDR2 FQNEAQ (reference sequence). There are 13 residues in the CDR3. CDR3: CASSSRDDYGYTF. In DNA form, the CDR3 reads TGTGCCAGCAGCTCTCGGGACGACTATGGCTACACCTTC.

The sample holds many counts of this clonotype. The chain is built from TRBV12-3 or TRBV12-4 and TRBJ2-5; 8 bases map to TRBD1. The CDR3 length is 12 residues. The V gene end was trimmed by 5 bases and the J gene end by 4 bases; junction bases not matched to a gene: 0. CDR3 protein: CASSGTGETQYF. The CDR3 DNA reads TGTGCCAGCAGTGGGACAGGAGAGACCCAGTACTTC.

This clonotype has ten or more counts. The chain links TRBV27 to TRBJ1-2, with a tentative D call TRBD1 (6 bases). The germline CDR1 and CDR2 sequences are MNHEY and SMNVEV (reference sequence). CDR3 length: 13 residues. The germline V and J ends were trimmed by 3 bases and 6 bases, with 11 bases remaining between them. The CDR3 protein is CASSLNRVDGYTF. As DNA, the CDR3 is TGTGCCAGCAGTTTGAACAGGGTCGATGGCTACACCTTC.

This clonotype was recorded a few times. This chain joins TRBV20-1 and TRBJ2-5; 12 bases are shared with TRBD2. The CDR3 length is 15 residues. J gave up 4 bases and V 4 bases, and 7 bases lay outside the gene matches. Per germline, CDR1 DFQATT and CDR2 SNEGSKA (reference sequence). CDR3 sequence: CSAIASGRAGETQYF. The DNA of the CDR3 is TGCAGTGCTATCGCTAGCGGGAGGGCCGGAGAGACCCAGTACTTC.

This clonotype was counted between two and nine times. This CDR3 is CASSPKTDYGYTF. DNA of the CDR3: TGTGCCAGCTCACCGAAGACGGATTATGGCTACACCTTC. The chain carries TRBV18 and TRBJ1-2, with unresolved D. V was trimmed by 3 bases and J by 5 bases, leaving 10 bases between them. The germline CDR1 and CDR2 sequences are KGHSH and LQKENI. The CDR3 loop spans 13 amino acids.

The CDR3 sequence: CASSQENRNNSPLHF. CDR3 nucleotides: TGTGCCAGCAGCCAAGAGAACAGGAATAATTCACCCCTCCACTTT. The chain combines TRBV3-1 with TRBJ1-6; TRBD1 might be the D (5 bases). The V gene's germline CDR1 is LGHDT and CDR2 YNNKEL (reference sequence). V was trimmed by 0 bases and J by 5 bases, leaving 8 bases between them. The CDR3 loop spans 15 amino acids.

This clonotype was observed a few times. The chain has TRBV4-1 and TRBJ2-3, with 7 nucleotides matching TRBD2. Germline CDR1 is MGHRA and CDR2 is YSYEKL. The junction had 10 bases not matched to a gene; V was cut back by 6 bases and J by 1 base. This CDR3 comprises 16 residues. CDR3 sequence: CASRAQAGSRTDTQYF. CDR3 in DNA: TGCGCCAGCAGGGCCCAAGCGGGGAGCCGCACAGATACGCAGTATTTT.

This clonotype was counted many times. This chain links TRBV5-1 with TRBJ1-1, with D hard to call. V was clipped by 2 bases and J by 1 base, with 6 bases between them. This CDR3 is built from 13 residues. Germline V gives CDR1 SGHRS, CDR2 YFSETQ. The DNA for the CDR3 is TGCGCCAGCAGCTTAATGTCGAACACTGAAGCTTTCTTT. Amino acids: CASSLMSNTEAFF. The complete variable domain, with remaining parts taken from reference TRBV5-1 and TRBJ1-1, reads KAGVTQTPRYLIKTRGQQVTLSCSPISGHRSVSWYQQTPGQGLQFLFEYFSETQRNKGNFPGRFSGRQFSNSRSEMNVSTLELGDSALYLCASSLMSNTEAFFGQGTRLTVV.

This clonotype was found a few times. The chain's CDR3 is CASSLPGYKNIQYF. DNA for the CDR3: TGTGCCAGCAGTTTGCCGGGGTACAAAAACATTCAGTACTTC. V usage is TRBV12-3 or TRBV12-4 and J usage is TRBJ2-4; D is perhaps TRBD2 (5 bases). The CDR3 runs 14 residues. V shed 3 bases and J shed 3 bases, with 9 bases lying between them.

The rearrangement links TRBV27 to TRBJ2-7, with 9 bases identical to TRBD2. CDR1 MNHEY and CDR2 SMNVEV come from the germline V gene (reference sequence). CDR3 length equals 16 residues. V lost 5 bases to trimming and J lost 4 bases; unmatched junction nucleotides: 12. CDR3 region: CASSTRLAEAYYEQYF. Here the CDR3 DNA reads TGTGCCAGCAGTACCCGACTAGCGGAAGCCTATTACGAGCAGTACTTC.

The chain employs TRBV6-1 and TRBJ1-4; no firm D call. V was trimmed by 6 bases and J by 8 bases, leaving 13 bases between them. Germline loops: CDR1 MNHNS, CDR2 SASEGT. CDR3 size: 13 residues. The CDR3 sequence is CASRGLTGEKLFF. The CDR3 DNA follows: TGTGCCAGCAGAGGATTGACTGGGGAAAAACTGTTTTTT.

This clonotype was detected a few times. The junction departs from germline at one end; a sequencing error may be responsible. The rearrangement joins TRBV6-1 to TRBJ2-1; 7 positions agree with TRBD1. This CDR3 has 11 amino acids. Germline assignment: CDR1 MNHNS and CDR2 SASEGT. The DNA for the CDR3 is TGTGCCAGCAGTGAGACAGGGACCAATAACTTC. It codes for CASSETGTNNF.

This clonotype was recorded a few times. V is TRBV30 and J is TRBJ2-7; D might be TRBD2 (6 bases). V shed 3 bases and J shed 6 bases, with 24 bases lying between them. This CDR3 contains 16 residues. Germline V gives CDR1 GTSNPN, CDR2 SVGIG (reference sequence). In DNA, the CDR3 is TGTGCCTGGAGGATAGGGCCGGGACTGGGTCTTGGCGAGCAGTACTTC. Translating gives CAWRIGPGLGLGEQYF.

Ten or more counts support this clonotype. The V gene is TRBV6-5, the J gene TRBJ2-7; D uncertain. V dropped 0 bases and J dropped 4 bases, with 7 bases sitting between them. The CDR3 has 13 residues. The germline CDR1 and CDR2 sequences are MNHEY and SVGAGI. CDR3 sequence (DNA): TGTGCCAGCAGTTACTCGGAGAGGTACGAGCAGTACTTC. It yields the protein CASSYSERYEQYF.

This clonotype has ten or more counts. The gene calls are TRBV5-6 and TRBJ2-7; D is undetermined. The CDR3 is 13 residues long. The germline V gene has CDR1 SGHDT and CDR2 YYEEEE. Trimming left V 1 base short and J 2 bases short, with 7 bases between. Written as DNA, the CDR3 is TGTGCCAGCAGCTTGATAGACACCTACGAGCAGTACTTC. Translating it yields CASSLIDTYEQYF.

The table lists this clonotype with many counts. The rearrangement links TRBV20-1 to TRBJ2-3; possibly TRBD2 for D (5 bases). CDR3 size: 17 residues. Germline-derived CDR1 and CDR2 are DFQATT and SNEGSKA (reference sequence). V was trimmed by 0 bases and J by 0 bases, leaving 16 bases between them. CDR3 amino acids: CSARESPGAASTDTQYF. The CDR3 DNA sequence: TGCAGTGCTAGAGAATCCCCTGGAGCGGCTAGCACAGATACGCAGTATTTT.

In this sample, this clonotype turned up many times. This chain uses TRBV7-9 with TRBJ1-1, with a possible D match to TRBD1 (6 bases). The germline V gene has CDR1 SEHNR and CDR2 FQNEAQ (reference sequence). The ends were cut back, 5 bases at V and 5 bases at J, with 15 bases in the middle. CDR3 size: 14 residues. The CDR3 DNA sequence: TGTGCCAGCAGCGGTGCGGGGGCTGCAACTGAAGCTTTCTTT. It specifies CASSGAGAATEAFF.

CDR3 DNA: TGTGCCAGCAGCACCAGCCGGGCAGGGGGGCATTCACCCCTCCACTTT. This codes for CASSTSRAGGHSPLHF. The gene calls are TRBV7-2 and TRBJ1-6; 7 bases agree with TRBD1. This CDR3 has 16 amino acids. V lost 5 bases to trimming and J lost 8 bases; unmatched junction nucleotides: 12. Germline CDR1 and CDR2: SGHTA and FQGNSA.

The chain has TRBV27 and TRBJ1-5, with D possibly being TRBD1 (5 bases). Germline CDR1 and CDR2: MNHEY and SMNVEV (reference sequence). This CDR3 comprises 15 residues. V was shortened by 4 bases and J by 5 bases, with 15 bases between the two germline ends. The CDR3 sequence is CASSSRDSLYQPQHF. The CDR3 DNA reads as TGTGCCAGCAGTTCCCGCGACAGTCTCTATCAGCCCCAGCATTTT.